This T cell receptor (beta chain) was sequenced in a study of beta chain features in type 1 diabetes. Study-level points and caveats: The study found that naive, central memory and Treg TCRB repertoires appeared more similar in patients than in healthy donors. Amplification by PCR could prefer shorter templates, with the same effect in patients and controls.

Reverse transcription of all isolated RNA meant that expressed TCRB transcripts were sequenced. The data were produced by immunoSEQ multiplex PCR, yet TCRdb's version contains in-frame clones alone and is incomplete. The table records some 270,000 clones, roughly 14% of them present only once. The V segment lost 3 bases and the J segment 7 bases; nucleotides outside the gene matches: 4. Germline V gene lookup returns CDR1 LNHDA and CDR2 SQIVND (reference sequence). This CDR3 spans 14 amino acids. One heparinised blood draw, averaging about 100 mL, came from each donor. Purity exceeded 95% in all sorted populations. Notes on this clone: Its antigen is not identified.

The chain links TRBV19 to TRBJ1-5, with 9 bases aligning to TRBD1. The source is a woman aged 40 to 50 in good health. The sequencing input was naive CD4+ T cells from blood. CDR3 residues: CASSIGTGFQPQHF. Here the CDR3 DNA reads TGTGCCAGTAGTATTGGGACAGGGTTCCAGCCCCAGCATTTT.